Here is one T cell receptor (beta chain) with its context. The antigen is undetermined. A much larger clone is a single base away; this may be a read error. The CDR3 spans 13 residues. Germline-derived CDR1 and CDR2 are MNHNS and SASEGT. The data are from a study of read filtering for tumor transcriptome and immune sequencing. Across the whole study: By R-ISS, stages I, II and III held approximately 8, 16 and 7 patients. After DNase treatment, RNA was made into whole-transcriptome libraries.

Sampling of bone marrow took place during active disease in every patient. General observations from the study: Approximately 82% of IR-seq clonotypes had a single read, yet these held about 3.4% of reads.

This library used about 400 ng RNA and molecular barcoded adaptors spanning alpha/delta and beta/gamma chains. Using its own MiXCR run on the reads, TCRdb lists one record per CDR3 protein. The sample holds tens of thousands of distinct CDR3 sequences, about an eighth seen once. What was sequenced was a population of CD138-negative cells sorted from bone marrow. V is TRBV6-1 and J is TRBJ2-2, with a tentative D call TRBD1 (7 bases). The source of this sequence is a donor aged 40 or older with multiple myeloma. CDR3 nucleotide sequence: TGTGCCAGCAGTAGACAGGGCGGCGGGGCGCTGTTTTTT. Protein product: CASSRQGGGALFF.